This T cell receptor beta chain comes out of a study of T cells after yellow fever vaccination. This clonotype was found many times. The antigen is unknown. The study made its TCR cDNA through 5'RACE template switching. That step introduced a universal primer site along with UMIs. TCRdb independently ran MiXCR on the 5' RACE reads; one entry per CDR3 protein. The sample carries roughly 120,000 distinct CDR3 sequences, under 8% recorded once. General study findings and limits: In post-booster samples, most primary-vaccination clones reappeared (about 97% CD4, about 91% CD8).

Germline V CDR1 and CDR2: SGDLS, YYNGEE. V lost 0 bases and J lost 5, with 14 bases in between. This CDR3 has 15 residues. The V call is TRBV9, the J call TRBJ1-1, with D unclear. The specimen was CD4+ T cells sorted from PBMCs, collected 10 to 11 days after the first yellow fever vaccination. This receptor was identified in a man between 18 and 35 years old who received the YFV17D yellow fever vaccine. CDR3 nucleotide sequence: TGTGCCAGCAGCGTAGGTGAGGTGATGGGAACTGAAGCTTTCTTT. Translation gives CASSVGEVMGTEAFF.